The clone carrying this T cell receptor beta chain was seen at least ten times. Germline CDR1 reads KGHDR; CDR2 reads SFDVKD. The CDR3 loop spans 16 amino acids. V shed 3 bases, J shed 0 bases, and the junction held 4 bases outside the gene matches. The data stem from a study of neurological immune-mediated disorders. Each CDR3 protein gets one entry after TCRdb re-called the 5' RACE reads with MiXCR. This sample yields 60,000 to 85,000 distinct CDR3 sequences, of which roughly 4.8% are seen a single time; 2% to 2.5% belongs to the top ten. The V and J genes are TRBV24-1 and TRBJ2-1, with TRBD2 identical over 7 bases. The TCR was taken from a woman between 65 and 79 years old with multiple sclerosis. The sample comprised PBMCs. The CDR3 is CATSDPRTSSYNEQFF. The CDR3 coding sequence is TGTGCCACCAGTGATCCAAGGACTAGCTCCTACAATGAGCAGTTCTTC.